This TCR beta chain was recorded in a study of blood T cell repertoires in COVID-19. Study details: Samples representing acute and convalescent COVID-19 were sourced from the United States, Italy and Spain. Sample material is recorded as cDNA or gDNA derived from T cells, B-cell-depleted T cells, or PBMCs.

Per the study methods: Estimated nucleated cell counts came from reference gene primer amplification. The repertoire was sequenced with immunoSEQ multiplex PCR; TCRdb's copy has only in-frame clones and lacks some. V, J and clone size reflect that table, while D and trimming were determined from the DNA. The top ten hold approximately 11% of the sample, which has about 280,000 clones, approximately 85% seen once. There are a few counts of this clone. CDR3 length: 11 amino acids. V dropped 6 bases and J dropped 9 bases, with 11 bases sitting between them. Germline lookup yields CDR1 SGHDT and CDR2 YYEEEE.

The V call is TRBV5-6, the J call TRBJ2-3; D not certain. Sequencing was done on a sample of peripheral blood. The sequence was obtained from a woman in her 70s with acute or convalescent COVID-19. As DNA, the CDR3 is TGTGCCAGCACCCAAAGAGGCACGCAGTATTTT. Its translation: CASTQRGTQYF.